Listed below are T cell receptor beta chains from one sample, sequenced in a study of beta chain features in type 1 diabetes. Sequencing used immunoSEQ multiplex PCR; TCRdb keeps in-frame clones, though not all of them. The sample comprises more than 350,000 clones, approximately 10% of which are singletons, and more than 0.045% rests with the top ten. The sequenced material came from naive CD4+ T cells from blood. The receptors were sampled from a young woman in good health. CDR3s include the opening cysteine and the closing phenylalanine or tryptophan. Each record gives: CDR3 DNA, CDR3 protein, clone size, V gene, J gene, D gene. The D gene is left open where the match is weak. The size of a clone is reported for some rows only, either as once, few or many, or as a class for expanded clones.

cdr3_nt: TGTGCCAGCAGTTACTCACTGGACAGATATGGCTACACCTTC; cdr3_aa: CASSYSLDRYGYTF; clone_size: .; v_call: TRBV6-5; j_call: TRBJ1-2; d_call: .
cdr3_nt: TGTGCCAGCAGCTTATTCGTGGGGGATACGCAGTATTTT; cdr3_aa: CASSLFVGDTQYF; clone_size: .; v_call: TRBV7-3; j_call: TRBJ2-3; d_call: .
cdr3_nt: TGTGCCAGCAGCCCCGGACAGGCGTTTAATGAAAAACTGTTTTTT; cdr3_aa: CASSPGQAFNEKLFF; clone_size: few; v_call: TRBV7-9; j_call: TRBJ1-4; d_call: TRBD1
cdr3_nt: TGTGCCACCAGCAGAGATCGCGGTCAGAGCTCCTACAATGAGCAGTTCTTC; cdr3_aa: CATSRDRGQSSYNEQFF; clone_size: few; v_call: TRBV15; j_call: TRBJ2-1; d_call: .
cdr3_nt: TGTGCCAGCAGCTGGGGAGACAGGGCTGGGGCCAACGTCCTGACTTTC; cdr3_aa: CASSWGDRAGANVLTF; clone_size: .; v_call: TRBV7-9; j_call: TRBJ2-6; d_call: TRBD1
cdr3_nt: TGTGCCAGCAGCTTTGGGGTCTTTGAGACCCAGTACTTC; cdr3_aa: CASSFGVFETQYF; clone_size: few; v_call: TRBV7-8; j_call: TRBJ2-5; d_call: .
cdr3_nt: TGTGCCAGCAGCCCCGGACAGGCCAAAAACATTCAGTACTTC; cdr3_aa: CASSPGQAKNIQYF; clone_size: few; v_call: TRBV7-2; j_call: TRBJ2-4; d_call: .
cdr3_nt: TGTGCCAGCAGTTTAAGCGGGACAGGGGGCAATGAGCAGTTCTTC; cdr3_aa: CASSLSGTGGNEQFF; clone_size: .; v_call: TRBV28; j_call: TRBJ2-1; d_call: TRBD1
cdr3_nt: TGTGCCAGCAGCTTCGGGACTAGCGGGAGAGTTGGCGGGGAGCTGTTTTTT; cdr3_aa: CASSFGTSGRVGGELFF; clone_size: .; v_call: TRBV7-3; j_call: TRBJ2-2; d_call: TRBD2
cdr3_nt: TGTGCCTGGAGTGGTACCGGGGAGCTGTTTTTT; cdr3_aa: CAWSGTGELFF; clone_size: .; v_call: TRBV30; j_call: TRBJ2-2; d_call: .
cdr3_nt: TGTGCCAGCAGCCCGATGATTGTCAATGAGCAGTTCTTC; cdr3_aa: CASSPMIVNEQFF; clone_size: .; v_call: TRBV9; j_call: TRBJ2-1; d_call: .
cdr3_nt: TGCGCCAGCAGCCAAGGGCAGGGTGGTGAGCAGTTCTTC; cdr3_aa: CASSQGQGGEQFF; clone_size: few; v_call: TRBV4-3; j_call: TRBJ2-1; d_call: .
cdr3_nt: TGTGCCATCAGTGTCTTGGGGCCTAGCACAGATACGCAGTATTTT; cdr3_aa: CAISVLGPSTDTQYF; clone_size: few; v_call: TRBV10-3; j_call: TRBJ2-3; d_call: .
cdr3_nt: TGTGCCAGCAGCGTAGGGACACCGGGGGTAGATACGCAGTATTTT; cdr3_aa: CASSVGTPGVDTQYF; clone_size: few; v_call: TRBV9; j_call: TRBJ2-3; d_call: .
cdr3_nt: TGTGCCAGCTCACCCCCGGACAGGGGTCGGCGTGAGCAGTTCTTC; cdr3_aa: CASSPPDRGRREQFF; clone_size: .; v_call: TRBV18; j_call: TRBJ2-1; d_call: TRBD1
cdr3_nt: TGCAGCGTTGAAGGGCAGGCCCAGAATGGGCAGTTCTTC; cdr3_aa: CSVEGQAQNGQFF; clone_size: few; v_call: TRBV29-1; j_call: TRBJ2-1; d_call: .
cdr3_nt: TGCAGCGTATCCGGGACAGGGAGATTGAACACTGAAGCTTTCTTT; cdr3_aa: CSVSGTGRLNTEAFF; clone_size: few; v_call: TRBV29-1; j_call: TRBJ1-1; d_call: TRBD1
cdr3_nt: TGCGCCAGCAGCTTGGAAGGGGCAGGGGAGGGCAATCAGCCCCAGCATTTT; cdr3_aa: CASSLEGAGEGNQPQHF; clone_size: .; v_call: TRBV5-1; j_call: TRBJ1-5; d_call: .
cdr3_nt: TGTGCCAGCAGTGAACGTCTAATGGACTATGGCTACACCTTC; cdr3_aa: CASSERLMDYGYTF; clone_size: .; v_call: TRBV2; j_call: TRBJ1-2; d_call: .
cdr3_nt: TGTGCCAGCAGTTTGCGCAGACAGATGAACACTGAAGCTTTCTTT; cdr3_aa: CASSLRRQMNTEAFF; clone_size: .; v_call: TRBV27; j_call: TRBJ1-1; d_call: .
cdr3_nt: TGTGCCAGCTCAGTTACCGGGACTAGCGACTACGAGCAGTACTTC; cdr3_aa: CASSVTGTSDYEQYF; clone_size: few; v_call: TRBV18; j_call: TRBJ2-7; d_call: TRBD2
cdr3_nt: TGTGCCAGCAGCCCACCGGGACAGGGCTACAATGAGCAGTTCTTC; cdr3_aa: CASSPPGQGYNEQFF; clone_size: .; v_call: TRBV7-9; j_call: TRBJ2-1; d_call: TRBD1
cdr3_nt: TGTGCCAGCAGCCCGTGGGTCGGGGCCAACGTCCTGACTTTC; cdr3_aa: CASSPWVGANVLTF; clone_size: few; v_call: TRBV7-9; j_call: TRBJ2-6; d_call: .
cdr3_nt: TGTGCCAGCAGCCCGACTTATCTCCGGGGGCCCCAGCATTTT; cdr3_aa: CASSPTYLRGPQHF; clone_size: .; v_call: TRBV21-1; j_call: TRBJ1-5; d_call: .
cdr3_nt: TGTGCAAGTAGCGACGGACAGTTTAGCAATCAGCCCCAGCATTTT; cdr3_aa: CASSDGQFSNQPQHF; clone_size: .; v_call: TRBV19; j_call: TRBJ1-5; d_call: .
cdr3_nt: TGTGCCAGCAGGCGGACTAGCGGGAGGGGTCAAGAGACCCAGTACTTC; cdr3_aa: CASRRTSGRGQETQYF; clone_size: .; v_call: TRBV7-9; j_call: TRBJ2-5; d_call: TRBD2
cdr3_nt: TGTGCCAGCAGCGACGTCGGGACAGGCCTCACAAAAGCTTTCTTT; cdr3_aa: CASSDVGTGLTKAFF; clone_size: .; v_call: TRBV7-8; j_call: TRBJ1-1; d_call: TRBD1
cdr3_nt: TGTGCCAGCAGCCAGCGACAAGTACCGGATACGCAGTATTTT; cdr3_aa: CASSQRQVPDTQYF; clone_size: .; v_call: TRBV25-1; j_call: TRBJ2-3; d_call: .
cdr3_nt: TGTGCCAGCAGTTATTCAGGTGGCGGTAATGGCTACACCTTC; cdr3_aa: CASSYSGGGNGYTF; clone_size: .; v_call: TRBV6-5; j_call: TRBJ1-2; d_call: .
cdr3_nt: TGCGCCAGCAGCCAGACGGGACGGGGTAATTCACCCCTCCACTTT; cdr3_aa: CASSQTGRGNSPLHF; clone_size: few; v_call: TRBV4-3; j_call: TRBJ1-6; d_call: .
cdr3_nt: TGTGCCAGCAGCCCCCAACCAGGGGAGTCGTATGGCTACACCTTC; cdr3_aa: CASSPQPGESYGYTF; clone_size: few; v_call: TRBV9; j_call: TRBJ1-2; d_call: .
cdr3_nt: TGTGCCAGCAGTACCAGAGTAGCGGGATACAATGAGCAGTTCTTC; cdr3_aa: CASSTRVAGYNEQFF; clone_size: few; v_call: TRBV6-5; j_call: TRBJ2-1; d_call: TRBD2
cdr3_nt: TGTGCCAGCAGTCTCAGGGGTACCGGGGAGCTGTTTTTT; cdr3_aa: CASSLRGTGELFF; clone_size: .; v_call: TRBV28; j_call: TRBJ2-2; d_call: .
cdr3_nt: TGCGCCAGCAGCTTACCAGGGACCCCCAAGAATGAGCAGTTCTTC; cdr3_aa: CASSLPGTPKNEQFF; clone_size: few; v_call: TRBV5-1; j_call: TRBJ2-1; d_call: .
cdr3_nt: TGTGCCAGCAGTGAAGCTGTACTTCGTGGCGGGCTTCAGTACTTC; cdr3_aa: CASSEAVLRGGLQYF; clone_size: few; v_call: TRBV6-1; j_call: TRBJ2-4; d_call: .
cdr3_nt: TGTGCCAGCAGCCGGGTAGGCGGGACTACCGGGGAGCTGTTTTTT; cdr3_aa: CASSRVGGTTGELFF; clone_size: few; v_call: TRBV14; j_call: TRBJ2-2; d_call: .
cdr3_nt: TGTGCCAGTAGTTTCCTAGACCGGGGGGATATGAACTTC; cdr3_aa: CASSFLDRGDMNF; clone_size: .; v_call: TRBV19; j_call: TRBJ2-7; d_call: TRBD2
cdr3_nt: TGTGCCAGCAGTGGCGATGCGGCAGGGAAGGGTGAGCAGTTCTTC; cdr3_aa: CASSGDAAGKGEQFF; clone_size: .; v_call: TRBV2; j_call: TRBJ2-1; d_call: .
cdr3_nt: TGTGCCAGCGTGGCAGGGCGGATGTACAATGAGCAGTTCTTC; cdr3_aa: CASVAGRMYNEQFF; clone_size: .; v_call: TRBV7-6; j_call: TRBJ2-1; d_call: .
cdr3_nt: TGCGCCAGCAGCCAAACCCGGACAGGGGTGATGAACACTGAAGCTTTCTTT; cdr3_aa: CASSQTRTGVMNTEAFF; clone_size: .; v_call: TRBV4-3; j_call: TRBJ1-1; d_call: TRBD1
cdr3_nt: TGTGCCAGCAGACTCCCCACAGGGGGACTACATGGCTACACCTTC; cdr3_aa: CASRLPTGGLHGYTF; clone_size: few; v_call: TRBV28; j_call: TRBJ1-2; d_call: TRBD1
cdr3_nt: TGTGCCAGCAGCCAAGAGAACCTAGATACGCAGTATTTT; cdr3_aa: CASSQENLDTQYF; clone_size: .; v_call: TRBV14; j_call: TRBJ2-3; d_call: .
cdr3_nt: TGTGCCAGCATCAAGGCAGGTTCCGAAGCTTTCTTT; cdr3_aa: CASIKAGSEAFF; clone_size: few; v_call: TRBV7-2; j_call: TRBJ1-1; d_call: .
cdr3_nt: TGTGCCAGCACTGATGGGGGGACCGCGATTGCCCGTGAGCAGTTCTTC; cdr3_aa: CASTDGGTAIAREQFF; clone_size: few; v_call: TRBV14; j_call: TRBJ2-1; d_call: .
cdr3_nt: TGTGCCAGCAGTTTGCGTCCCGGGACAGGGGTTAATTCACCCCTCCACTTT; cdr3_aa: CASSLRPGTGVNSPLHF; clone_size: .; v_call: TRBV27; j_call: TRBJ1-6; d_call: TRBD1
cdr3_nt: TGTGCCAGCAGCTTTGGGCTAGCGGGGGGACAAGAGACCCAGTACTTC; cdr3_aa: CASSFGLAGGQETQYF; clone_size: .; v_call: TRBV7-9; j_call: TRBJ2-5; d_call: TRBD2
cdr3_nt: TGCAGCGGCCGGTGGGGGACTAGCAGTGAGCAGTTCTTC; cdr3_aa: CSGRWGTSSEQFF; clone_size: few; v_call: TRBV29-1; j_call: TRBJ2-1; d_call: TRBD2
cdr3_nt: TGCGCCAGCAGCCAACAGGGAACGGTATCTAGCACAGATACGCAGTATTTT; cdr3_aa: CASSQQGTVSSTDTQYF; clone_size: few; v_call: TRBV4-1; j_call: TRBJ2-3; d_call: .
cdr3_nt: TGTGCCAGCAGTTTACCCGGTGGCGGGGAGCTGTTTTTT; cdr3_aa: CASSLPGGGELFF; clone_size: .; v_call: TRBV28; j_call: TRBJ2-2; d_call: .
cdr3_nt: TGTGCCAGCAGTTCCCAGGGGTACACTGAAGCTTTCTTT; cdr3_aa: CASSSQGYTEAFF; clone_size: few; v_call: TRBV6-6; j_call: TRBJ1-1; d_call: .
cdr3_nt: TGTGCCAGCACCCCGGGACAACAGATGAACACTGAAGCTTTCTTT; cdr3_aa: CASTPGQQMNTEAFF; clone_size: .; v_call: TRBV6-6; j_call: TRBJ1-1; d_call: .
cdr3_nt: TGTGCCAGCACCAGGGTTGATGAAAAACTGTTTTTT; cdr3_aa: CASTRVDEKLFF; clone_size: few; v_call: TRBV2; j_call: TRBJ1-4; d_call: .
cdr3_nt: TGTGCCAGCAGTTTAGATTTTCGGGACTACGAGCAGTACTTC; cdr3_aa: CASSLDFRDYEQYF; clone_size: .; v_call: TRBV7-2; j_call: TRBJ2-7; d_call: .
cdr3_nt: TGTGCCATCAGTTATACTAGCGGGAGTTACAATGAGCAGTTCTTC; cdr3_aa: CAISYTSGSYNEQFF; clone_size: few; v_call: TRBV10-3; j_call: TRBJ2-1; d_call: TRBD2
cdr3_nt: TGTGCCAGCAGCTTAAAAGGGACAGAGACCCAGTACTTC; cdr3_aa: CASSLKGTETQYF; clone_size: few; v_call: TRBV7-9; j_call: TRBJ2-5; d_call: .
cdr3_nt: TGTGCCTGGAGCCCGAGGAGCTGGACCTCCTACGAGCAGTACTTC; cdr3_aa: CAWSPRSWTSYEQYF; clone_size: few; v_call: TRBV30; j_call: TRBJ2-7; d_call: .
cdr3_nt: TGTGCCAGCAGCCCCGGGGGACGCCCAGGGACCGCCTACGAGCAGTACTTC; cdr3_aa: CASSPGGRPGTAYEQYF; clone_size: few; v_call: TRBV7-2; j_call: TRBJ2-7; d_call: .